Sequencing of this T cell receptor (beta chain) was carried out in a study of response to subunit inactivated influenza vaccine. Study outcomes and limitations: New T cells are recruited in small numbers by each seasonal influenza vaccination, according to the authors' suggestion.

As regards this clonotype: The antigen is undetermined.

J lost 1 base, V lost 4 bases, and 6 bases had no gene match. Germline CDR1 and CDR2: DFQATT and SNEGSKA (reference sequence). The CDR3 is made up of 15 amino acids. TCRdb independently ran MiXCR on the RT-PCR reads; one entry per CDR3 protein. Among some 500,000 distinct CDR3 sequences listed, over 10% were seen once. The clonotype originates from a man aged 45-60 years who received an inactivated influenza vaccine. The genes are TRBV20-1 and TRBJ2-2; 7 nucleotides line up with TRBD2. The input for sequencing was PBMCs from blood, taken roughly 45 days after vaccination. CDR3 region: CSAMGLAENTGELFF. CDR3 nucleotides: TGCAGTGCTATGGGGCTAGCGGAGAACACCGGGGAGCTGTTTTTT.